The text below deals with one TCR beta chain. This CDR3 is 13 amino acids long. The germline V gene has CDR1 GTSNPN and CDR2 SVGIG (reference sequence). Trimming removed 2 bases from V and 5 bases from J, with 12 bases in between. Produced via immunoSEQ multiplex PCR; TCRdb's table is partial and in-frame only. The data hold over 150,000 clones, with about 88% observed a single time. This sample stems from a study of blood T cell repertoires in COVID-19. Study summary: Material from acute and convalescent COVID-19 was sourced from the United States, Italy and Spain. Sources were T cells, B-cell-depleted T cells, or PBMCs; the material itself was cDNA or gDNA.

V gene TRBV30 combines with J gene TRBJ2-5; D is possibly TRBD2 (6 bases). The sequencing sample was made of peripheral blood. This sequence originates from a man in his forties or fifties with COVID-19, enrolled during active disease. DNA for the CDR3: TGTGCCTGGAGTATGGGGGGTACGGAGACCCAGTACTTC. It encodes CAWSMGGTETQYF.